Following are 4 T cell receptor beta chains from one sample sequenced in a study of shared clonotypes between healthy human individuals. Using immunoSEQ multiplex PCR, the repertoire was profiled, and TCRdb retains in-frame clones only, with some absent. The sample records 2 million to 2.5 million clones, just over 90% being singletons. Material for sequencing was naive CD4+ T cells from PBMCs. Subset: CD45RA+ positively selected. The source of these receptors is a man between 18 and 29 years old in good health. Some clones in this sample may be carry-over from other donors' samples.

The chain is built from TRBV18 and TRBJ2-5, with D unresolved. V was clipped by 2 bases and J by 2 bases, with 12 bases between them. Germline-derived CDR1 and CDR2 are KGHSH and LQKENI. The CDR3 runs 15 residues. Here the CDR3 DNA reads TGTGCCAGCTCACCAATTAGGTCAGAGCAAGAGACCCAGTACTTC. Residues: CASSPIRSEQETQYF. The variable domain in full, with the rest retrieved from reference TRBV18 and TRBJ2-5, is NAGVMQNPRHLVRRRGQEARLRCSPMKGHSHVYWYRQLPEEGLKFMVYLQKENIIDESGMPKERFSAEFPKEGPSILRIQQVVRGDSAAYFCASSPIRSEQETQYFGPGTRLLVL.

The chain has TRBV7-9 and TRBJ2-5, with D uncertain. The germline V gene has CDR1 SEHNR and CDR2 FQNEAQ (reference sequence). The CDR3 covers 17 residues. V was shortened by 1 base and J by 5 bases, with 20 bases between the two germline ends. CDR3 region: CASSLGSSAAAAETQYF. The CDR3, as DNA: TGTGCCAGCAGCTTAGGGTCCTCCGCCGCCGCTGCGGAGACCCAGTACTTC.

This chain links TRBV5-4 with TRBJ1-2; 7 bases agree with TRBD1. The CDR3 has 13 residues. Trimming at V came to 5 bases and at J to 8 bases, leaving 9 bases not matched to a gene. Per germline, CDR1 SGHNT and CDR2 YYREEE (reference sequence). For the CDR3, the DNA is TGTGCCAGCAGTCTGTCAGGGGGTGAAGGCTACACCTTC. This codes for CASSLSGGEGYTF.

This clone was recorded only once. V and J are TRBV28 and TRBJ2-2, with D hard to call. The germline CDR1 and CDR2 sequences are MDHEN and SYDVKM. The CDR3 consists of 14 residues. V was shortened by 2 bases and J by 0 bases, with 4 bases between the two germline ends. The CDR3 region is CASSLPTNTGELFF. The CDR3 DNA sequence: TGTGCCAGCAGTTTACCGACGAACACCGGGGAGCTGTTTTTT.